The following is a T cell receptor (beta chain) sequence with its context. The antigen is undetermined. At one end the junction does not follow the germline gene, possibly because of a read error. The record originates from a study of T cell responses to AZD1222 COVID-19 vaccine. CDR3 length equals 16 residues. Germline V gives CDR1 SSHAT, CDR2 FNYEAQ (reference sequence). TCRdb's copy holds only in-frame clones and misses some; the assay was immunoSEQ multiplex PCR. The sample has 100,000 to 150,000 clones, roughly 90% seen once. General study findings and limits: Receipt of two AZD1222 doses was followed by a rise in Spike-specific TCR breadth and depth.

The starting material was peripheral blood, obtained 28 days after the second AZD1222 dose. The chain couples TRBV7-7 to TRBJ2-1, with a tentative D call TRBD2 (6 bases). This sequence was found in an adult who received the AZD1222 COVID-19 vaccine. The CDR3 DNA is TGTGCTAGCAGCTTAGCTCGCGGGGACTCCTACAATGAGCAGTTCTTC. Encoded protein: CASSLARGDSYNEQFF. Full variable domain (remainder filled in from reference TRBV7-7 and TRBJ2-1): GAGVSQSPRYKVTKRGQDVTLRCDPISSHATLYWYQQALGQGPEFLTYFNYEAQPDKSGLPSDRFSAERPEGSISTLTIQRTEQRDSAMYRCASSLARGDSYNEQFFGPGTRLTVL.